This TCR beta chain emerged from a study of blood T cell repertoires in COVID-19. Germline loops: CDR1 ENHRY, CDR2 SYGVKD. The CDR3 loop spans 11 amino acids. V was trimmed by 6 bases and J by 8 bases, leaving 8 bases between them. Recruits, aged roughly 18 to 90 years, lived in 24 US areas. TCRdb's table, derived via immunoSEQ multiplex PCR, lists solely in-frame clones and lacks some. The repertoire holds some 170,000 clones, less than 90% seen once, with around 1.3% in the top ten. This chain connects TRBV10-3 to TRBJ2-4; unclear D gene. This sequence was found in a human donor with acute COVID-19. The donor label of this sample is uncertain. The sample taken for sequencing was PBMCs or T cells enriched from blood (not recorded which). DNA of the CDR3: TGTGCCATCAGGGCAGAAGACATTCAGTACTTC. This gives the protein CAIRAEDIQYF.